The source of this T cell receptor beta chain is a study of blood T cell repertoires in COVID-19. Per the original methods: By means of reference gene primer amplification, nucleated cell counts were estimated. Libraries were prepared by immunoSEQ multiplex PCR; TCRdb keeps only in-frame clonotypes and omits some of them. For V, J and clone size, that table is used; D and trimming come from the DNA. The top ten clones hold 20% to 25% of a sample with 90,000 to 120,000 clones, around 79% of them seen once. The CDR3 length is 14 residues. V lost 2 bases and J 3 bases, leaving 12 bases between the germline ends. CDR1 and CDR2 from the germline V gene are SQVTM and ANQGSEA.

The sequence came from a man between 65 and 85 years old with active or convalescent COVID-19. Material: peripheral blood. This sequence joins TRBV29-1 and TRBJ2-3, with a weak D call TRBD2 (6 bases). CDR3 in amino acids: CSVEIGGVTDTQYF. CDR3 DNA sequence: TGCAGCGTTGAAATCGGAGGGGTTACAGATACGCAGTATTTT.